This T cell receptor (beta chain) derives from a study of neurological immune-mediated disorders. Time point meaning: longitudinal time-point 1 (baseline). 5'RACE with 10-nucleotide random UMIs produced the cDNA. TCRdb re-analysed the 5' RACE reads in MiXCR, keeping a single row per CDR3 protein. The sample lists about 71,000 distinct CDR3 sequences, roughly 15% seen once, with 3.5% to 5.5% in the top ten. This clonotype was detected ten times or more. This receptor was taken from a female donor with HTLV-1-associated myelopathy (HAM/TSP). Input material: PBMCs.

The CDR3 sequence is CASSLSGYYTDTQYF. In DNA form, the CDR3 reads TGCGCCAGCTCACTAAGCGGGTACTATACAGATACGCAGTATTTT. This chain uses TRBV5-1 with TRBJ2-3, with D possibly being TRBD2 (6 bases). CDR3 length: 15 residues. V lost 7 bases, J lost 3 bases, and 18 bases lay in between. Germline values: CDR1 SGHRS, CDR2 YFSETQ.